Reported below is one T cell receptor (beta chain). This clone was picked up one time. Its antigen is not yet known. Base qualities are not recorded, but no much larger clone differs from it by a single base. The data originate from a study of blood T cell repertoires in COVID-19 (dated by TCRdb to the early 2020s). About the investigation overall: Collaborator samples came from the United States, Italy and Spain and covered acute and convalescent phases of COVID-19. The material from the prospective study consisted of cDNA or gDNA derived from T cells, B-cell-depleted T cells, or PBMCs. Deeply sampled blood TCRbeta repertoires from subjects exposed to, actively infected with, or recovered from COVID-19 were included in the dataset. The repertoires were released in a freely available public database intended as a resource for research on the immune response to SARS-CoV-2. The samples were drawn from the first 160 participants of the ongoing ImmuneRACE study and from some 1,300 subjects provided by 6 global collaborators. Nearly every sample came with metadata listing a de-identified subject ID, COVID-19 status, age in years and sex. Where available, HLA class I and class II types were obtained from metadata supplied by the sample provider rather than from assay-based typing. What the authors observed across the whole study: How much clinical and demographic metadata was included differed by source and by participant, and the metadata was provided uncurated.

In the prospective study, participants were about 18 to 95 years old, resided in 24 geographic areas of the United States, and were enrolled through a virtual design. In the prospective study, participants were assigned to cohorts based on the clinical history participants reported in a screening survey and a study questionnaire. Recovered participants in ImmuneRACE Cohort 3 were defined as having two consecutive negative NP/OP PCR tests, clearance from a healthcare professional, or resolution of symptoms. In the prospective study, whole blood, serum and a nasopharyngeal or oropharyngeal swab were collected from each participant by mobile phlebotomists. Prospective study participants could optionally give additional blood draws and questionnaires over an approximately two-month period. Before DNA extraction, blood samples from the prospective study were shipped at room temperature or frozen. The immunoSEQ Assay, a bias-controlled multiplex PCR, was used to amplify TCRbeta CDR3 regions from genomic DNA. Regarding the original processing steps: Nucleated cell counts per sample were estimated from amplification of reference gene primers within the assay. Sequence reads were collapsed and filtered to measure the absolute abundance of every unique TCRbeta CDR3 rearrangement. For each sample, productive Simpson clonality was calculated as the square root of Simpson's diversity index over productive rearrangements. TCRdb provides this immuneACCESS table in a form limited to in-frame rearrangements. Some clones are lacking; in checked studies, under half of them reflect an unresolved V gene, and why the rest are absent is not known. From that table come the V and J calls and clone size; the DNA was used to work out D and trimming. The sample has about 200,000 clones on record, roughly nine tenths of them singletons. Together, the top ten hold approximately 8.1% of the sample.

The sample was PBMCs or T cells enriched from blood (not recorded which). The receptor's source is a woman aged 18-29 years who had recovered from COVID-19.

CDR3 sequence: CASSWQGAVGETQYF. Read as DNA, the sequence is TGCGCCAGCAGCTGGCAGGGGGCGGTCGGGGAGACCCAGTACTTC. The sequence joins TRBV5-1 to TRBJ2-5, with 8 bases in between that match TRBD1. Spanning cysteine to phenylalanine, the CDR3 consists of 15 amino acids. Of the read, only the CDR3 DNA is kept; its 45 bases are in frame from base 1. Here V drops 3 bases and J drops 5 bases, and the junction holds 9 bases not matched to any gene. The germline V gene supplies CDR1 SGHRS and CDR2 YFSETQ.